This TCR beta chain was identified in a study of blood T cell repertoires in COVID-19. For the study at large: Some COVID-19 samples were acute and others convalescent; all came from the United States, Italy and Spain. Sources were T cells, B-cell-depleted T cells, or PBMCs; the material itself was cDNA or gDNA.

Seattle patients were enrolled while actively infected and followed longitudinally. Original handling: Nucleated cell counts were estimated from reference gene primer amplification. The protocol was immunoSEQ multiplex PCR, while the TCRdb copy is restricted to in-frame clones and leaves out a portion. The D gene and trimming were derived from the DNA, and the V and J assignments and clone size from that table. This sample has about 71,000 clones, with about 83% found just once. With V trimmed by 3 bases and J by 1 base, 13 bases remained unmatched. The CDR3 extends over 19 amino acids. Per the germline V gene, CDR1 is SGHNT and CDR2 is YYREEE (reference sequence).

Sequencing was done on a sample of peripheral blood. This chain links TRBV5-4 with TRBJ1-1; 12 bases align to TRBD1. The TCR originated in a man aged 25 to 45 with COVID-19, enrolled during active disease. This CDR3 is CASSYTGGQGASGNTEAFF. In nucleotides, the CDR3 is TGTGCCAGCAGCTACACCGGGGGACAGGGGGCATCAGGGAACACTGAAGCTTTCTTT.